These 7 T cell receptor beta chains originate from one sample sequenced in a study of blood T cell repertoires in COVID-19. Libraries were prepared by immunoSEQ multiplex PCR; TCRdb keeps only in-frame clonotypes and omits some of them. The profile shows fewer than 250,000 clones, about 80% of them singletons. Sequenced: peripheral blood. The origin of the receptors is a woman between 50 and 59 years old with acute or convalescent COVID-19.

J is TRBJ2-5 and V is TRBV27, with 10 nucleotides matching TRBD1. In germline, CDR1 is MNHEY, CDR2 SMNVEV (reference sequence). The junction had 5 bases not matched to a gene; V was cut back by 5 bases and J by 5 bases. The CDR3 covers 14 residues. The CDR3 region has the DNA TGTGCCAGCAGTAAGGGACAGGGGAGGGAGACCCAGTACTTC. It encodes CASSKGQGRETQYF.

The chain links TRBV5-1 to TRBJ2-7; D possibly corresponds to TRBD2 (5 bases). This CDR3 spans 12 amino acids. V was shortened by 3 bases and J by 4 bases, with 8 bases between the two germline ends. The germline gives CDR1 SGHRS, CDR2 YFSETQ. In nucleotides, the CDR3 is TGCGCCAGCAGCTACGGGGAGTACGAGCAGTACTTC. Amino acid sequence: CASSYGEYEQYF.

This chain uses TRBV6-2 or TRBV6-3 with TRBJ2-1; 9 nucleotides match TRBD1. Trimming took 4 bases from V and 2 from J; bases not matched to a gene: 3. The germline V gene has CDR1 MNHEY and CDR2 SVGEGT. CDR3 size: 15 residues. The chain's CDR3 is CASSFRDRAYNEQFF. CDR3 nucleotides: TGTGCCAGCAGTTTCCGGGACAGGGCCTACAATGAGCAGTTCTTC.

The chain combines TRBV19 with TRBJ2-4; 9 bases match TRBD2. Germline values: CDR1 LNHDA, CDR2 SQIVND (reference sequence). Trimming at V came to 6 bases and at J to 2 bases, leaving 11 bases not matched to a gene. This CDR3 comprises 17 residues. CDR3 amino acids: CASRPTMAGGTKNIQYF. The CDR3 DNA sequence: TGTGCCAGTAGGCCAACGATGGCGGGAGGGACCAAAAACATTCAGTACTTC.

The chain uses TRBV19 and TRBJ1-1; D not resolved. Germline V gives CDR1 LNHDA, CDR2 SQIVND (reference sequence). The CDR3 runs to 11 residues. Between the trimmed V and J ends, which lost 1 base and 13 bases, there was a span of 10 bases. The CDR3 loop is CASSIGNRSFF. In DNA, the CDR3 is TGTGCCAGTAGTATAGGGAACAGAAGTTTCTTT.

This rearrangement joins TRBV10-3 to TRBJ2-1; TRBD2 matches 9 bases. Germline V CDR1 and CDR2: ENHRY, SYGVKD. The CDR3 totals 15 residues. The J segment lost 8 bases and the V segment lost 4 bases, leaving 9 bases of the junction unmatched. The DNA of the CDR3 is TGTGCCATCAGTGCGAGGGCTAGCGGGAATGATGAGCAGTTCTTC. Translating it yields CAISARASGNDEQFF.

The chain uses TRBV27 and TRBJ1-1; D is uncertain. The CDR3 loop spans 13 amino acids. Germline V gene data show CDR1 as MNHEY and CDR2 as SMNVEV (reference sequence). Between the trimmed V and J ends, which lost 3 bases and 10 bases, there was a span of 15 bases. This CDR3 is CASSLGSGFVAFF. The CDR3 DNA follows: TGTGCCAGCAGTTTGGGGTCGGGGTTTGTAGCTTTCTTT.